A selection of T cell receptor beta chains follows, all from one sample in a study of T-cell memory formation after mild COVID-19. TCRdb analysed the 5' RACE reads with MiXCR anew, one entry per CDR3 protein. This table has hundreds of thousands of distinct CDR3 sequences, 20% appearing once. Sequences were obtained from PBMCs or a T cell subset sorted from them (not recorded which). Every receptor here comes from an adult woman who had mild COVID-19 (a few samples of this study predate the infection). Cell type and time point are not known. Each CDR3 is given with its conserved first and last residue. Fields, in order: J gene, V gene, CDR3 protein.

J: TRBJ2-5; V: TRBV12-3/TRBV12-4; CDR3: CASRMTGEKTQYF
J: TRBJ1-2; V: TRBV12-3/TRBV12-4; CDR3: CASSLVGGGYTF
J: TRBJ1-2; V: TRBV27; CDR3: CASSSRSTGNYGYTF
J: TRBJ2-1; V: TRBV28; CDR3: CASSPEWDRGTNEQFF
J: TRBJ2-7; V: TRBV20-1; CDR3: CSARVGATHEQYF
J: TRBJ2-5; V: TRBV11-2; CDR3: CASSLGGLAQGETQYF
J: TRBJ2-7; V: TRBV4-2; CDR3: CASSQLRESYYEQYF
J: TRBJ2-1; V: TRBV7-3; CDR3: CASGETGVDNEQFF
J: TRBJ1-1; V: TRBV7-8; CDR3: CASSTLGGVNTEAFF
J: TRBJ1-1; V: TRBV27; CDR3: CASSLYRPALNTEAFF
J: TRBJ2-3; V: TRBV5-1; CDR3: CASSLARAGYDTQYF
J: TRBJ1-1; V: TRBV5-1; CDR3: CASSLGTGGLPEAFF
J: TRBJ2-5; V: TRBV12-3/TRBV12-4; CDR3: CTSSRTETQYF
J: TRBJ2-1; V: TRBV7-2; CDR3: CASSAGLAGNEQFF
J: TRBJ2-2; V: TRBV12-3/TRBV12-4; CDR3: CACRGFWELFF
J: TRBJ2-7; V: TRBV9; CDR3: CASSAGRDYEQYF
J: TRBJ2-2; V: TRBV4-3; CDR3: CASSPYGGQWTGELFF
J: TRBJ1-1; V: TRBV29-1; CDR3: CSVGQGYTEAFF
J: TRBJ1-5; V: TRBV2; CDR3: CASSSRGQGQPQHF
J: TRBJ2-7; V: TRBV24-1; CDR3: CATSDSTGLAGPSYEQYF
J: TRBJ2-2; V: TRBV3-1; CDR3: CASSQWQSKAGELFF
J: TRBJ2-1; V: TRBV5-1; CDR3: CASSLGPSHNEQFF
J: TRBJ2-1; V: TRBV11-2; CDR3: CASSIEGLSNNEQFF